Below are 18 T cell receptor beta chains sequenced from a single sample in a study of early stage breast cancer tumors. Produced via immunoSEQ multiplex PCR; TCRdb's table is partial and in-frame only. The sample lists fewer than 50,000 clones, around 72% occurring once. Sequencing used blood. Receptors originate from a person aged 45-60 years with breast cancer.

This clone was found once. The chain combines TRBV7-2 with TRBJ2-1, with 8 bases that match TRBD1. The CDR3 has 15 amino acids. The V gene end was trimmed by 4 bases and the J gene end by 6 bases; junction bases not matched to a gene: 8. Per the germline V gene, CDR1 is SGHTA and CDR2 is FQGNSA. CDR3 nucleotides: TGTGCCAGCAGCTCGACCCTAACAGGGGGCAATGAGCAGTTCTTC. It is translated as CASSSTLTGGNEQFF.

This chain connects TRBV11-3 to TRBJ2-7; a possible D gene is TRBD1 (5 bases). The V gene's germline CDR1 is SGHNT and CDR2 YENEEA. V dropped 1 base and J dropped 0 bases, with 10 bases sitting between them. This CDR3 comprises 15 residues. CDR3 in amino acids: CASSLARELSYEQYF. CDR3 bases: TGTGCCAGCAGCTTAGCCAGGGAACTCTCCTACGAGCAGTACTTC.

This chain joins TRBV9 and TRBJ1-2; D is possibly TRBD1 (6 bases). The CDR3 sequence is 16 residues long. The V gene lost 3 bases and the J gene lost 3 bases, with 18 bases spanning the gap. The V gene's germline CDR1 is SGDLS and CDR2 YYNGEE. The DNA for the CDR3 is TGTGCCAGCAGCGAGGGGGGGGCGGCTACCTACTATGGCTACACCTTC. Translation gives CASSEGGAATYYGYTF.

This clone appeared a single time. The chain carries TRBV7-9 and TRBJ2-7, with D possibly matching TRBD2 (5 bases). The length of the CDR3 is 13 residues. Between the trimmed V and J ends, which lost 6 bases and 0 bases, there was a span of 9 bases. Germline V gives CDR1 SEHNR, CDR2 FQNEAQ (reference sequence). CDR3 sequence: CASRDLSSYEQYF. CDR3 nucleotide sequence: TGTGCCAGCAGGGACTTATCCTCCTACGAGCAGTACTTC.

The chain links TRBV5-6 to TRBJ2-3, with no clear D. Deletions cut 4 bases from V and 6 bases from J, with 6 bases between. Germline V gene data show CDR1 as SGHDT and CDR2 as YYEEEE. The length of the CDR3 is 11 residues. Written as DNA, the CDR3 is TGTGCCAGCAGCCACCGGGATACGCAGTATTTT. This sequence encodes CASSHRDTQYF.

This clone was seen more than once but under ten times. The CDR3 DNA is TGTGCCTGGAGTAGAGGACGGGGGGAGTCACCCCTCCACTTT. Translating it yields CAWSRGRGESPLHF. V is TRBV30 and J is TRBJ1-6; tentatively, D is TRBD1 (5 bases). CDR3 length equals 14 residues. The germline CDR1 and CDR2 sequences are GTSNPN and SVGIG (reference sequence). The V gene lost 2 bases and the J gene lost 10 bases, with 15 bases spanning the gap.

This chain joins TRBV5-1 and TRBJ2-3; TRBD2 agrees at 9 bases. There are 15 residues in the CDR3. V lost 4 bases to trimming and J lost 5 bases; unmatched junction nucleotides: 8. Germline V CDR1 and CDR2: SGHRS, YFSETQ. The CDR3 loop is CASSRGRAGGDTQYF. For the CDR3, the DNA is TGCGCCAGCAGCCGCGGGAGGGCGGGTGGAGATACGCAGTATTTT.

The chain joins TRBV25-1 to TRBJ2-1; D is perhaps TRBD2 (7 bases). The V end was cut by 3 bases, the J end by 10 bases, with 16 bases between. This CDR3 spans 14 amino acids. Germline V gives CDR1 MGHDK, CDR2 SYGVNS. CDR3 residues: CASSEAGAGREQFF. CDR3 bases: TGTGCCAGCAGTGAGGCGGGGGCAGGACGGGAGCAGTTCTTC. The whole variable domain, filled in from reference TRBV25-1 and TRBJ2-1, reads EADIYQTPRYLVIGTGKKITLECSQTMGHDKMYWYQQDPGMELHLIHYSYGVNSTEKGDLSSESTVSRIRTEHFPLTLESARPSHTSQYLCASSEAGAGREQFFGPGTRLTVL.

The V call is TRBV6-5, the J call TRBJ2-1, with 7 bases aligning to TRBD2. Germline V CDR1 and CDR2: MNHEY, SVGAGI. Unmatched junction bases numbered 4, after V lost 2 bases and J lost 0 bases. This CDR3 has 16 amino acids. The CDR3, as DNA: TGTGCCAGCAGTTACCCTGCGGGAGACTCCTACAATGAGCAGTTCTTC. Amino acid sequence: CASSYPAGDSYNEQFF.

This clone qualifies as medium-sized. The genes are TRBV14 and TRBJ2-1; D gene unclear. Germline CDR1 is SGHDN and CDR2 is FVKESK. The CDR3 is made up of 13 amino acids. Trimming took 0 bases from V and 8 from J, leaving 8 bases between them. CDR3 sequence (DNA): TGTGCCAGCAGCCAAGATGAAATAGATGAGCAGTTCTTC. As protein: CASSQDEIDEQFF. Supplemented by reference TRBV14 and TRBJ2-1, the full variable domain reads EAGVTQFPSHSVIEKGQTVTLRCDPISGHDNLYWYRRVMGKEIKFLLHFVKESKQDESGMPNNRFLAERTGGTYSTLKVQPAELEDSGVYFCASSQDEIDEQFFGPGTRLTVL.

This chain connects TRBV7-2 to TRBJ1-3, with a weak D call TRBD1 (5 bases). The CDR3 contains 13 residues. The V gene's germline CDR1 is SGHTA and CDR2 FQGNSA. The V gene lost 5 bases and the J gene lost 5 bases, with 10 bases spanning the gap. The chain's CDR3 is CASSRQLRNTIYF. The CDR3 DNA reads TGTGCCAGCAGCAGACAGCTGAGAAACACCATATATTTT.

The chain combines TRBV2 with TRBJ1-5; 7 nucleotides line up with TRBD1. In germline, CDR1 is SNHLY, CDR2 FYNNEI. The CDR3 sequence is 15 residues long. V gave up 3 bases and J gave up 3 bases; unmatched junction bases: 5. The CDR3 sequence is CASSEGQSINQPQHF. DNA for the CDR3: TGTGCCAGCAGTGAGGGACAGTCAATCAATCAGCCCCAGCATTTT.

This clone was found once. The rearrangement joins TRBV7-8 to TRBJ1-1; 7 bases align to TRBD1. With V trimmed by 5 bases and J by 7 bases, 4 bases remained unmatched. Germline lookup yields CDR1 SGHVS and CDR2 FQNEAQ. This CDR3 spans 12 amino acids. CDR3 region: CASSPDRIEAFF. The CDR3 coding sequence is TGTGCCAGCAGCCCGGACAGGATTGAAGCTTTCTTT.

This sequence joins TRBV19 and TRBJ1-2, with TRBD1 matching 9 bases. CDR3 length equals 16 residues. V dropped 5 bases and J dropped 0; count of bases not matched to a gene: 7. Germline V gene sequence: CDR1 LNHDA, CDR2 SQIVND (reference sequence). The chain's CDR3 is CASSEDRGGANYGYTF. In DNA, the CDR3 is TGTGCCAGTAGTGAGGACAGGGGTGGGGCTAACTATGGCTACACCTTC.

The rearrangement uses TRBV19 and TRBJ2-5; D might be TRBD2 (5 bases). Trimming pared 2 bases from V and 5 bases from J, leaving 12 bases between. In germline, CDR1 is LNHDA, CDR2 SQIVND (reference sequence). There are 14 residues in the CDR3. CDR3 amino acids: CASSIYGVGETQYF. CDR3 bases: TGTGCCAGTAGTATATACGGGGTTGGGGAGACCCAGTACTTC.

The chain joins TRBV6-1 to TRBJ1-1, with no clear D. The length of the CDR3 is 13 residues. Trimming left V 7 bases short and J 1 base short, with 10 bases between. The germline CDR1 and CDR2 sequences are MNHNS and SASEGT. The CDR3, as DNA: TGTGCCAGCATTCGGTTCCCGAACACTGAAGCTTTCTTT. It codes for CASIRFPNTEAFF.

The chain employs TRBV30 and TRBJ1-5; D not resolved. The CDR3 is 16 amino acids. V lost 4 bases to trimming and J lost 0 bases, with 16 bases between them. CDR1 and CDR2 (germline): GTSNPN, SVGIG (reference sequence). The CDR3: CAWISGGHYSNQPQHF. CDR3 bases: TGTGCCTGGATCTCTGGCGGTCACTATAGCAATCAGCCCCAGCATTTT.

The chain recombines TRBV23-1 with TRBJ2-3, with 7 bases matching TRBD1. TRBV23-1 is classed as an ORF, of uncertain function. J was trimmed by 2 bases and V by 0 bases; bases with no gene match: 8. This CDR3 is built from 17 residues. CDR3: CASSQSWADRDTDTQYF. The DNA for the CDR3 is TGCGCCAGCAGTCAATCTTGGGCAGACAGGGACACAGATACGCAGTATTTT.